A single count supports the clone carrying this T cell receptor beta chain. The data belong to a study of T cell responses to AZD1222 COVID-19 vaccine. Assay: immunoSEQ multiplex PCR; the TCRdb copy retains only in-frame clones and omits some. This sample has about 120,000 clones; roughly 91% occur once, and the top ten carry around 5%. The TCR comes from an adult who received the AZD1222 COVID-19 vaccine. The sample here was peripheral blood, taken 28 days after the second AZD1222 dose.

The CDR3: CASSVFGRVGETQYF. In DNA form, the CDR3 reads TGTGCCAGCAGCGTATTCGGGAGGGTCGGAGAGACCCAGTACTTC. This sequence joins TRBV9 and TRBJ2-5, with 8 bases that match TRBD2. The CDR3 is 15 amino acids. Germline trimming cut 1 base from V and 4 bases from J; bases unmatched to any gene: 6. The V gene's germline CDR1 is SGDLS and CDR2 YYNGEE.